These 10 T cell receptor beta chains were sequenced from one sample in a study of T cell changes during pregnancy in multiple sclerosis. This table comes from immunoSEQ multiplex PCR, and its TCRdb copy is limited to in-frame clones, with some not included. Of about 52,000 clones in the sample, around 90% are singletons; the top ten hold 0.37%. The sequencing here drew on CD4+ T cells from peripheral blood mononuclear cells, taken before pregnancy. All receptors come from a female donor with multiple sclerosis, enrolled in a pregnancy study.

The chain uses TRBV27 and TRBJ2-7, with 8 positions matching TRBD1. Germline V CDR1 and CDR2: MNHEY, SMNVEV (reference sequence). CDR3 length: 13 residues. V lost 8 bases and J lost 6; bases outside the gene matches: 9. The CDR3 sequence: CASRPQGAGEQYF. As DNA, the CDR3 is TGTGCCAGCCGCCCCCAGGGGGCAGGCGAGCAGTACTTC.

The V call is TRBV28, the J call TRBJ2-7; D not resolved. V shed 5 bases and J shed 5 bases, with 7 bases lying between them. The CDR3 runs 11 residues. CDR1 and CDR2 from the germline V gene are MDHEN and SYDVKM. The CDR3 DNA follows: TGTGCCAGCAGTGCCGCTAACGAGCAGTACTTC. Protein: CASSAANEQYF. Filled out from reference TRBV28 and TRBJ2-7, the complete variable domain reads DVKVTQSSRYLVKRTGEKVFLECVQDMDHENMFWYRQDPGLGLRLIYFSYDVKMKEKGDIPEGYSVSREKKERFSLILESASTNQTSMYLCASSAANEQYFGPGTRLTVT.

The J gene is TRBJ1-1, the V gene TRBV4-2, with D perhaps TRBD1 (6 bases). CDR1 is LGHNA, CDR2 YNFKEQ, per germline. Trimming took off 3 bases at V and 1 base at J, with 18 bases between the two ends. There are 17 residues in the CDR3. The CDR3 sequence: CASSHLLRGRGNTEAFF. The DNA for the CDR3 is TGTGCCAGCAGCCACCTTCTCAGGGGTAGGGGGAACACTGAAGCTTTCTTT.

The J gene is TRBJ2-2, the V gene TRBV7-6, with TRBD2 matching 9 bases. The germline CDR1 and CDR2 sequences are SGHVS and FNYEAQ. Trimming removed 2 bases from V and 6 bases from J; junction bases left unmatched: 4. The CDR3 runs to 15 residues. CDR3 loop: CASSLTSGSAGELFF. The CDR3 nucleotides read TGTGCCAGCAGCTTAACTAGCGGGTCGGCCGGGGAGCTGTTTTTT.

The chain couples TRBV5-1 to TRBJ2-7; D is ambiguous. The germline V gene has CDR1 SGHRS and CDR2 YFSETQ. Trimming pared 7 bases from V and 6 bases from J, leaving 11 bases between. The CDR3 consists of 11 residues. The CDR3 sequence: CASREAIEQYF. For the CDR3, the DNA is TGCGCCAGCCGAGAGGCTATCGAGCAGTACTTC.

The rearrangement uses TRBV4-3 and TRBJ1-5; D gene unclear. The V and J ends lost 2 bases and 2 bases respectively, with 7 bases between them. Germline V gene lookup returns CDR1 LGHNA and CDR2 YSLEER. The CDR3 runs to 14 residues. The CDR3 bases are TGCGCCAGCAGCCAACAACCAGGCAATCAGCCCCAGCATTTT. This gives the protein CASSQQPGNQPQHF.

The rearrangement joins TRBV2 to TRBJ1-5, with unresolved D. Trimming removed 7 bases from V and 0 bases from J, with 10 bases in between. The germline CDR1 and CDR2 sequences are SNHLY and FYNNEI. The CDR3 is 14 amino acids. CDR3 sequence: CASKRRNSNQPQHF. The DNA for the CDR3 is TGTGCCAGCAAGAGGCGGAATAGCAATCAGCCCCAGCATTTT.

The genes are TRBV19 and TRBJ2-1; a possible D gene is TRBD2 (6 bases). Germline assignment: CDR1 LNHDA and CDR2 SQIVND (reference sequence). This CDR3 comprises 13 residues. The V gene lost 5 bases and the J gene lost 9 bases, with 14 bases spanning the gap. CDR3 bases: TGTGCCAGTAGTTCCGGGGCGGGAAGTGAGCAGTTCTTC. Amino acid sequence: CASSSGAGSEQFF.

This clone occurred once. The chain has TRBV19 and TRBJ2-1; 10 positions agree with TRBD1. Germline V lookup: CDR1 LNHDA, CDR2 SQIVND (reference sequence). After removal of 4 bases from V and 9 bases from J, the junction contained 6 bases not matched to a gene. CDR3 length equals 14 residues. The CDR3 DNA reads TGTGCCAGTAGTACGGACAGGGGGTATCGTGAGCAGTTCTTC. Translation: CASSTDRGYREQFF.

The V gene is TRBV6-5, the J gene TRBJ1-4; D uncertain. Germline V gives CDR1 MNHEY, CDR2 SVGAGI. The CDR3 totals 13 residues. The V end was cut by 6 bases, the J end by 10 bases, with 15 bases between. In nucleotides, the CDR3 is TGTGCCAGCAGCACCCCCGGCGGTAGAAAACTGTTTTTT. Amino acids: CASSTPGGRKLFF.